These T cell receptor beta chains were read from a single sample in a study of T cells in localized non-small cell lung cancer. Only in-frame clones appear in the TCRdb table, and some are missing; sequencing was by immunoSEQ multiplex PCR. The repertoire holds approximately 29,000 clones, with around 82% as singletons. Sequenced here: peripheral blood mononuclear cells, sampled before any cancer treatment. The receptors derive from a man aged 40 to 69 with stage III lung adenocarcinoma. The CDR3 runs from the conserved cysteine through the conserved F or W. A D gene is named only where the DNA matches it firmly. Rows may omit the clone size; those that give it use once, few, many or a size class.

D gene,CDR3 length,V gene,J gene,clone size,CDR3 DNA,CDR3 protein
TRBD1,15,TRBV7-8,TRBJ2-7,-,TGTGCCAGCAGCGGGAGAGGGACAGGGGTGAACGAGCAGTACTTC,CASSGRGTGVNEQYF
-,13,TRBV2,TRBJ2-4,once,TGTGCCAGCGCTTTCATAGCCAAAAACATTCAGTACTTC,CASAFIAKNIQYF
-,14,TRBV4-1,TRBJ2-1,-,TGCGCCAGCAGCCCCTTAAATACCAATAATGAGCAGTTCTTC,CASSPLNTNNEQFF
-,16,TRBV5-1,TRBJ2-1,-,TGCGCCAGCAGCTTGTGGACGGGAGTCGGCTCCAATGAGCAGTTCTTC,CASSLWTGVGSNEQFF
-,14,TRBV13,TRBJ2-2,-,TGTGCCAGCAGCTTAAGGGGGAACACCGGGGAGCTGTTTTTT,CASSLRGNTGELFF
-,14,TRBV19,TRBJ2-2,-,TGTGCCAGTAGTACCGGGACATCCACCGGGGAGCTGTTTTTT,CASSTGTSTGELFF
TRBD2,14,TRBV18,TRBJ2-1,once,TGTGCCAGCTCACAGCTACTAGCGGCCAATGAGCAGTTCTTC,CASSQLLAANEQFF
TRBD1,16,TRBV28,TRBJ2-7,-,TGTGCCAGCAGTCTCACACTGGGACAGGGGCAGTACGAGCAGTACTTC,CASSLTLGQGQYEQYF
-,13,TRBV10-3,TRBJ2-7,-,TGTGCCATCAGGGGGACATCGGACCTCGAGCAGTACTTC,CAIRGTSDLEQYF
-,18,TRBV11-2,TRBJ1-4,-,TGTGCCAGCAGCCCGAGAAGGGACGCAATTACAACTAATGAAAAACTGTTTTTT,CASSPRRDAITTNEKLFF
-,13,TRBV7-9,TRBJ2-6,few,TGTGCCAGCAGCACCTCCGGGGCCAACGTCCTGACTTTC,CASSTSGANVLTF
TRBD1,14,TRBV9,TRBJ1-4,once,TGTGCCAGCAGCCGGGGACAGACTAATGAAAAACTGTTTTTT,CASSRGQTNEKLFF
-,16,TRBV6-6,TRBJ1-2,-,TGTGCCAGCAGTTACTCGATTCAGGGCTCAACCTATGGCTACACCTTC,CASSYSIQGSTYGYTF
-,14,TRBV6-1,TRBJ1-6,-,TGTGCCAGCAGTGTAACAGGGCATAATTCACCCCTCCACTTT,CASSVTGHNSPLHF
-,13,TRBV5-4,TRBJ2-1,-,TGTGCCAGCAGCCGGGGGTGGGACTTAGAGCAGTTCTTC,CASSRGWDLEQFF
TRBD2,16,TRBV5-1,TRBJ2-3,-,TGCGCCAGCAGCTGGCTACGCCAGACAGCGGGGGATACGCAGTATTTT,CASSWLRQTAGDTQYF
-,15,TRBV6-1,TRBJ1-1,-,TGTGCCAGCAGGGCATACCTCATTGTGGACACTGAAGCTTTCTTT,CASRAYLIVDTEAFF